Below, one T cell receptor (beta chain) is given with its context. Libraries were prepared by immunoSEQ multiplex PCR; TCRdb keeps only in-frame clonotypes and omits some of them. The data contain about 130,000 clones, 70% to 90% of them singletons. This sample is part of a study of blood T cell repertoires in COVID-19. Study at large: COVID-19 samples collected from the United States, Italy and Spain covered acute and convalescent phases.

Looked up from germline, CDR1 is LNHDA and CDR2 is SQIVND (reference sequence). Between the trimmed V and J ends, which lost 7 bases and 7 bases, there was a span of 16 bases. This CDR3 is 14 amino acids long. This study enrolled people aged roughly 18 to 90 from roughly 24 US geographic areas. For recovered donors of Cohort 3, there were two negative PCRs, clearance, or symptom resolution. The sequencing input was PBMCs or T cells enriched from blood (not recorded which). The J gene is TRBJ2-2, the V gene TRBV19, with D possibly matching TRBD1 (5 bases). The TCR was taken from a woman aged 50 to 65 who had recovered from COVID-19. The CDR3 spells CASTHPRGLGELFF. CDR3 nucleotides: TGTGCCAGTACCCATCCAAGGGGCCTCGGGGAGCTGTTTTTT.